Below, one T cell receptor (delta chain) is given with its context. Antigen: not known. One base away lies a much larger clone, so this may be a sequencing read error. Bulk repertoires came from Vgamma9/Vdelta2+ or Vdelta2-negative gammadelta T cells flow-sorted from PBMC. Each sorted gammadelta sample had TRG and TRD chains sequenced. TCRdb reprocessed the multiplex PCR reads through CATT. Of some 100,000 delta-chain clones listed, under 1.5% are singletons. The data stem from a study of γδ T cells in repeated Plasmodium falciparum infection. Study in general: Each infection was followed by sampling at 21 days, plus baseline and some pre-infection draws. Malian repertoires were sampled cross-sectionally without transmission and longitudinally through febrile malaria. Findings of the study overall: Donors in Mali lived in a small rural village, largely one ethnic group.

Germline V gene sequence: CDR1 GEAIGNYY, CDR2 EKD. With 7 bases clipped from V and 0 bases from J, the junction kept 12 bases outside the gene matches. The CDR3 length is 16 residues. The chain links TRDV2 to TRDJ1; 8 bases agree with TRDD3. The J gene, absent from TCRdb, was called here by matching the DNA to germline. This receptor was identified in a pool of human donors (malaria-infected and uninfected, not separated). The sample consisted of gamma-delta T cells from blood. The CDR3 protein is CACNVLGGEYTDKLIF. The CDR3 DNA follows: TGTGCCTGCAACGTACTGGGGGGGGAATACACCGATAAACTCATCTTT.